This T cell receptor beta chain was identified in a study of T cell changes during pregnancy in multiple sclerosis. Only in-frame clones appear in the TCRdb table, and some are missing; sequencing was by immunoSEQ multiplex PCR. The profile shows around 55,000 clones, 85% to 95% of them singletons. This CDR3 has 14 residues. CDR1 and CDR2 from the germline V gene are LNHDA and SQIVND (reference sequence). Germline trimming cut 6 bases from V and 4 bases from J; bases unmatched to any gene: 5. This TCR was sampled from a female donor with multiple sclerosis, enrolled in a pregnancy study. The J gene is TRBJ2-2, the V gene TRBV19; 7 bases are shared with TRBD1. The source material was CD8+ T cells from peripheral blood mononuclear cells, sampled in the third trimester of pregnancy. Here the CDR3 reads CASRETGSTGELFF. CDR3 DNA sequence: TGTGCCAGTAGGGAGACAGGGAGCACCGGGGAGCTGTTTTTT.